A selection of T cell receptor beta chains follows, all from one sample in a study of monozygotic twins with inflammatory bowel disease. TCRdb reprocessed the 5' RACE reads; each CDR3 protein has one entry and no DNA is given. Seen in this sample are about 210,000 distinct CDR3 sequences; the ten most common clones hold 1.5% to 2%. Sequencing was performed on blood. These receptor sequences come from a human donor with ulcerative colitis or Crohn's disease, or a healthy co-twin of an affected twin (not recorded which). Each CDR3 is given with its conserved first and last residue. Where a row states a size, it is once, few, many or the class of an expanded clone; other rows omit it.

CDR3aa: CASSRVGTGSAYEQYF
v_gene: TRBV18
abundance: .
j_gene: TRBJ2-7

CDR3aa: CASSPQRAYQETQYF
v_gene: TRBV5-1
abundance: .
j_gene: TRBJ2-5

CDR3aa: CASSYRQGWYNEQFF
v_gene: TRBV5-1
abundance: .
j_gene: TRBJ2-1

CDR3aa: CASSLVVHNEQFF
v_gene: TRBV7-8
abundance: .
j_gene: TRBJ2-1

CDR3aa: CASSLEWPSGGARPDTQYF
v_gene: TRBV11-1
abundance: .
j_gene: TRBJ2-3

CDR3aa: CASSQVQFQPQHF
v_gene: TRBV4-1
abundance: .
j_gene: TRBJ1-5

CDR3aa: CASRNTGTQPQHF
v_gene: TRBV12-3/TRBV12-4
abundance: .
j_gene: TRBJ1-5

CDR3aa: CAGSLGRVGPQHF
v_gene: TRBV7-2
abundance: .
j_gene: TRBJ1-5

CDR3aa: CASSQVNEQYF
v_gene: TRBV3-1
abundance: .
j_gene: TRBJ2-7

CDR3aa: CASPEGGQSSLGYTF
v_gene: TRBV19
abundance: .
j_gene: TRBJ1-2

CDR3aa: CATSRENEQFF
v_gene: TRBV15
abundance: .
j_gene: TRBJ2-1

CDR3aa: CASSINGGRGGGSNQPQHF
v_gene: TRBV19
abundance: .
j_gene: TRBJ1-5

CDR3aa: CASSLDRESEAFF
v_gene: TRBV18
abundance: .
j_gene: TRBJ1-1

CDR3aa: CASSFGQGSYNEQFF
v_gene: TRBV5-1
abundance: .
j_gene: TRBJ2-1

CDR3aa: CASRIQGIYGYTF
v_gene: TRBV5-5
abundance: .
j_gene: TRBJ1-2

CDR3aa: CASNKHSTGNTIYF
v_gene: TRBV12-3/TRBV12-4
abundance: .
j_gene: TRBJ1-3

CDR3aa: CASSEGESNYGYTF
v_gene: TRBV2
abundance: .
j_gene: TRBJ1-2

CDR3aa: CAISTGGSSYEQYF
v_gene: TRBV10-3
abundance: .
j_gene: TRBJ2-7

CDR3aa: CSASSPVPAKNIQYF
v_gene: TRBV20-1
abundance: .
j_gene: TRBJ2-4

CDR3aa: CASSPGAYEQYF
v_gene: TRBV5-1
abundance: .
j_gene: TRBJ2-7

CDR3aa: CATSGTGGRSQPQHF
v_gene: TRBV15
abundance: .
j_gene: TRBJ1-5

CDR3aa: CASTQGAVNYGYTF
v_gene: TRBV5-4
abundance: .
j_gene: TRBJ1-2

CDR3aa: CASSPRGRTEAFF
v_gene: TRBV7-6
abundance: .
j_gene: TRBJ1-1

CDR3aa: CASSVSPAASYEQYF
v_gene: TRBV9
abundance: .
j_gene: TRBJ2-7

CDR3aa: CASSLTTRQTTQETQYF
v_gene: TRBV5-1
abundance: .
j_gene: TRBJ2-5

CDR3aa: CASSDSTTVRLYF
v_gene: TRBV11-2
abundance: medium-sized
j_gene: TRBJ2-3

CDR3aa: CASSSLGRGTDTQYF
v_gene: TRBV19
abundance: .
j_gene: TRBJ2-3

CDR3aa: CASSSVRGGTGPTGELFF
v_gene: TRBV25-1
abundance: .
j_gene: TRBJ2-2

CDR3aa: CASSFRRNTGELFF
v_gene: TRBV7-2
abundance: .
j_gene: TRBJ2-2

CDR3aa: CASSPPRGVGNEQFF
v_gene: TRBV12-3/TRBV12-4
abundance: .
j_gene: TRBJ2-1

CDR3aa: CASSPRLATSTDTQYF
v_gene: TRBV9
abundance: .
j_gene: TRBJ2-3

CDR3aa: CASSPNPGTSGHNEQFF
v_gene: TRBV18
abundance: .
j_gene: TRBJ2-1

CDR3aa: CSVPRQGGSDTQYF
v_gene: TRBV20-1
abundance: .
j_gene: TRBJ2-3

CDR3aa: CATSRDRFEPPLHF
v_gene: TRBV15
abundance: .
j_gene: TRBJ1-6

CDR3aa: CTSLGRGYEQYF
v_gene: TRBV5-6
abundance: .
j_gene: TRBJ2-7

CDR3aa: CSARPPGTGMDTQYF
v_gene: TRBV20-1
abundance: .
j_gene: TRBJ2-3

CDR3aa: CASSLGAPRGYGYTF
v_gene: TRBV7-8
abundance: .
j_gene: TRBJ1-2

CDR3aa: CATSSDSYNEQFF
v_gene: TRBV24-1
abundance: .
j_gene: TRBJ2-1

CDR3aa: CSVSGTEETQYF
v_gene: TRBV20-1
abundance: .
j_gene: TRBJ2-5

CDR3aa: CSARTTGEAQPQHF
v_gene: TRBV20-1
abundance: .
j_gene: TRBJ1-5

CDR3aa: CSVRRGPSPEAFF
v_gene: TRBV29-1
abundance: .
j_gene: TRBJ1-1

CDR3aa: CASTRTGDGGEQYF
v_gene: TRBV12-3/TRBV12-4
abundance: .
j_gene: TRBJ2-7

CDR3aa: CSANRENEQFF
v_gene: TRBV20-1
abundance: .
j_gene: TRBJ2-1

CDR3aa: CASSLIYRGGKNIQYF
v_gene: TRBV5-1
abundance: .
j_gene: TRBJ2-4

CDR3aa: CASSWDRAETQYF
v_gene: TRBV18
abundance: .
j_gene: TRBJ2-5

CDR3aa: CASSFLGQGLRNTEAFF
v_gene: TRBV12-3/TRBV12-4
abundance: .
j_gene: TRBJ1-1

CDR3aa: CASSSVSWDTEAFF
v_gene: TRBV7-2
abundance: .
j_gene: TRBJ1-1

CDR3aa: CASSPTIGELFF
v_gene: TRBV18
abundance: .
j_gene: TRBJ2-2